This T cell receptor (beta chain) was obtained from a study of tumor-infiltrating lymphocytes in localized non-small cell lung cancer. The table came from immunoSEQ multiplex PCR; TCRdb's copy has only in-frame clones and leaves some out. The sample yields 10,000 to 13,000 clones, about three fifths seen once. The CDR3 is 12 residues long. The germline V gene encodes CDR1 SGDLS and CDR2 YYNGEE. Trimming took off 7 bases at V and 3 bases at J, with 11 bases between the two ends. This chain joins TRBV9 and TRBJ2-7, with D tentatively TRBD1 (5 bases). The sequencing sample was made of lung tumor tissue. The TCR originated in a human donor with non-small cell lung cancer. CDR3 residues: CASASTDYEQYF. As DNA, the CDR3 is TGTGCCAGCGCCTCGACAGACTACGAGCAGTACTTC.